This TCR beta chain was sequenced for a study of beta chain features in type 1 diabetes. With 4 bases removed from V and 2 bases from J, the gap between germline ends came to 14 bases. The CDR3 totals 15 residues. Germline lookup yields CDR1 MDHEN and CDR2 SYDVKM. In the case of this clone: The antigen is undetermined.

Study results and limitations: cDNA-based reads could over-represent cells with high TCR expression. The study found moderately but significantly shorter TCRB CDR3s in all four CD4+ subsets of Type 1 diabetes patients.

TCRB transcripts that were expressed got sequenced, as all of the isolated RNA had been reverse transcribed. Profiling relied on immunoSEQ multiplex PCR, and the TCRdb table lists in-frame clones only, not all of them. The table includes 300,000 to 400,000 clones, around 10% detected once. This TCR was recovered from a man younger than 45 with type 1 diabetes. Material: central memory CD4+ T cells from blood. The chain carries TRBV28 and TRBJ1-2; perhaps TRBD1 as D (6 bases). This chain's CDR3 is CASSSPQGRNYGYTF. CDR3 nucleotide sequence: TGTGCCAGCAGTTCCCCACAGGGAAGGAACTATGGCTACACCTTC.